The 16 T cell receptor beta chains presented below share a single source sample, sequenced in a study of blood T cells in healthy people across ages. A second about 6 to 11 cycle PCR used barcoded and J-beta primers. MiXCR, applied by TCRdb to the 5' RACE reads, yields one record per CDR3 protein. Of around 940,000 distinct CDR3 sequences in the sample, 51% were seen once. Material: blood. Source of these receptors: a woman aged 60-70 years in good health.

This sequence joins TRBV19 and TRBJ2-4; unclear D gene. The better agreement between TRBJ2-7 and the DNA end casts doubt on the J call. The CDR3 contains 13 residues. Germline V gene data show CDR1 as LNHDA and CDR2 as SQIVND (reference sequence). The CDR3 DNA reads TGTGCCAGTAGTATACGCGGCAGGTACGAGCAGTACTTC. Its protein is CASSIRGRYEQYF.

In its sample, this clonotype was seen a few times. As DNA, the CDR3 is TGTGCCAGCCAGAAGGGAACAGTCTACGAGCAGTACTTC. This translates into CASQKGTVYEQYF. The chain employs TRBV7-9 and TRBJ2-7; no reliable D call. Germline V CDR1 and CDR2: SEHNR, FQNEAQ (reference sequence). V lost 8 bases to trimming and J lost 3 bases, with 14 bases between them. The CDR3 loop spans 13 amino acids.

The chain employs TRBV6-5 and TRBJ2-7; D is ambiguous. This CDR3 contains 13 residues. Trimming left V 5 bases short and J 3 bases short, with 11 bases between. Germline V gene data show CDR1 as MNHEY and CDR2 as SVGAGI. In DNA, the CDR3 is TGTGCCAGCAGTCTGACACCCATCTACGAGCAGTACTTC. Its translation: CASSLTPIYEQYF.

The genes are TRBV29-1 and TRBJ2-5; 13 bases are shared with TRBD2. CDR3 length equals 14 residues. In germline, CDR1 is SQVTM, CDR2 ANQGSEA. The trim removed 5 bases at V and 11 bases at J, leaving 11 bases unmatched. The CDR3 here is CSVTSGRADNEQYF. CDR3 in DNA: TGCAGCGTTACTAGCGGGAGGGCCGACAATGAGCAGTACTTC.

The chain is built from TRBV29-1 and TRBJ2-7; perhaps TRBD1 as D (6 bases). V dropped 3 bases and J dropped 12 bases, with 21 bases sitting between them. CDR1 is SQVTM and CDR2 is ANQGSEA in the germline V gene. The CDR3 extends over 13 amino acids. CDR3 in DNA: TGCAGCGTTGAGTCAGGGACAACCCGGTTGCGGTACTTC. The encoded protein is CSVESGTTRLRYF.

Turning to this clonotype: At one end, the junction sequence differs from germline, possibly due to a read error. The gene calls are TRBV5-1 and TRBJ2-6; the D call may be TRBD1 or TRBD2 (5 bases each). Germline values: CDR1 SGHRS, CDR2 YFSETQ. The CDR3 is 15 residues long. The CDR3 reads CASSWDGSGASVLTF. In DNA, the CDR3 is TGCGCCAGCAGCTGGGACGGCTCTGGGGCCAGCGTCCTGACTTTC.

CDR3 nucleotides: TGTGCCAGCACGGGACAGGTTACTTCACCCCTCCACTTT. Translated: CASTGQVTSPLHF. This chain links TRBV27 with TRBJ1-6; 8 nucleotides agree with TRBD1. The CDR3 extends over 13 amino acids. Trimming took 7 bases from V and 9 from J; bases not matched to a gene: 5. Germline V gene sequence: CDR1 MNHEY, CDR2 SMNVEV (reference sequence).

V gene TRBV4-1 combines with J gene TRBJ2-7; 8 bases are shared with TRBD2. The germline V gene encodes CDR1 MGHRA and CDR2 YSYEKL. The ends lost 5 bases at V and 2 bases at J; junction bases unmatched: 8. The CDR3 length is 15 residues. CDR3 sequence (DNA): TGCGCCAGCAGCTATGAGCGGGAGTTACCCTACGAGCAGTACTTC. This gives the protein CASSYERELPYEQYF.

The J gene is TRBJ2-3, the V gene TRBV5-1, with unresolved D. Looked up from germline, CDR1 is SGHRS and CDR2 is YFSETQ. This CDR3 spans 17 amino acids. Trimming pared 0 bases from V and 4 bases from J, leaving 18 bases between. CDR3 in amino acids: CASSLAGFRFSPDTQYF. In DNA, the CDR3 is TGCGCCAGCAGCTTGGCCGGCTTTCGTTTTTCTCCAGATACGCAGTATTTT.

The chain joins TRBV12-3 or TRBV12-4 to TRBJ1-6; 10 nucleotides match TRBD1. The CDR3 covers 13 residues. The V gene end was trimmed by 5 bases and the J gene end by 14 bases; junction bases not matched to a gene: 6. In DNA, the CDR3 is TGTGCCAGCAGTGGGGCCGGGACAGGGGCCCTCCACTTT. It codes for CASSGAGTGALHF.

This chain uses TRBV4-1 with TRBJ1-2, with a weak D call TRBD1 (5 bases). The CDR3 contains 14 residues. Trimming left V 1 base short and J 3 bases short, with 9 bases between. The germline V gene encodes CDR1 MGHRA and CDR2 YSYEKL. DNA for the CDR3: TGCGCCAGCAGCCAAGCCAGGGCGGACTATGGCTACACCTTC. Translation: CASSQARADYGYTF.

The chain is built from TRBV6-5 and TRBJ2-5; the D gene could be TRBD1 or TRBD2 (5 bases each). CDR1 is MNHEY, CDR2 SVGAGI, per germline. The CDR3 runs 15 residues. The V end lost 8 bases, the J end lost 2 bases, and 18 bases lay between the germline ends. CDR3 sequence reads: CASQGRGLFQETQYF. DNA for the CDR3: TGTGCCAGCCAGGGCCGCGGGCTTTTTCAAGAGACCCAGTACTTC.

Here the CDR3 DNA reads TGTGCCAGCAGCCTCTACGGGACCCACCAAGAGACCCAGTACTTC. Its protein product is CASSLYGTHQETQYF. The chain uses TRBV3-1 and TRBJ2-5; D may correspond to TRBD1 or TRBD2 (5 bases each). Germline V lookup: CDR1 LGHDT, CDR2 YNNKEL (reference sequence). The CDR3 covers 15 residues. Trimming removed 4 bases at V and 0 bases at J, with 12 bases between.

This clonotype showed up just a few times. The J gene is TRBJ2-5, the V gene TRBV7-2; 11 positions agree with TRBD1. Germline loops: CDR1 SGHTA, CDR2 FQGNSA. V was pared by 1 base and J by 11 bases, with 9 bases of the junction left unmatched. The CDR3 has 15 amino acids. CDR3 bases: TGTGCCAGCAGCTTAGATGGACAGGGGGCGCGAGAGCAGTACTTC. Its translation: CASSLDGQGAREQYF.

This clonotype was counted a few times. The rearrangement links TRBV3-1 to TRBJ2-7, with TRBD1 matching over 8 bases. The CDR3 extends over 14 amino acids. V lost 5 bases and J lost 6; bases outside the gene matches: 9. Germline V gene lookup returns CDR1 LGHDT and CDR2 YNNKEL (reference sequence). The CDR3 loop reads CASSSRDRNSEQYF. The CDR3 DNA reads as TGTGCCAGCAGCTCCCGGGACAGGAACTCCGAGCAGTACTTC.

This clonotype has only a few counts. The chain couples TRBV7-2 to TRBJ2-7; the D gene is possibly TRBD2 (5 bases). Trimming cost V 5 bases and J 2 bases, with 10 bases left between them. The CDR3 sequence is 13 residues long. Germline CDR1 SGHTA, CDR2 FQGNSA. For the CDR3, the DNA is TGTGCCAGCAGCAGATCTAGCCCCTACGAGCAGTACTTC. Protein: CASSRSSPYEQYF.